This T cell receptor beta chain appears in the sequencing data of a study of shared clonotypes between healthy human individuals. The CDR3 length is 13 residues. The germline gives CDR1 MDHEN, CDR2 SYDVKM. V was shortened by 4 bases and J by 1 base, with 7 bases between the two germline ends. Concerning this clone: This sample also contains other DNA sequences that code for the same CDR3.

Clones were read by immunoSEQ multiplex PCR, and TCRdb kept only the in-frame ones, dropping some. The sample yields over a million clones, under 99% seen once. Source material: naive CD4+ T cells sorted from blood. Subset indicated: CD45RA+ positively selected. The receptor's source is a man younger than 40 in good health. The chain employs TRBV28 and TRBJ1-2, with D possibly matching TRBD1 (5 bases). CDR3 loop: CASSSRDNYGYTF. CDR3 in DNA: TGTGCCAGCAGTTCCAGGGATAACTATGGCTACACCTTC.